This TCR beta chain was documented in a study of blood T cell repertoires in COVID-19. Germline CDR1 reads SGHRS; CDR2 reads YFSETQ. V was pared by 3 bases and J by 3 bases, with 9 bases between. This CDR3 has 14 amino acids. The table lists this clone with a count of one. Libraries were prepared by immunoSEQ multiplex PCR; TCRdb keeps only in-frame clonotypes and omits some of them. The sample shows around 88,000 clones, 90% of them seen only once. The sample consisted of peripheral blood. J is TRBJ1-4 and V is TRBV5-1, with D maybe TRBD1 (5 bases). The clonotype originates from a man in his sixties with acute or convalescent COVID-19. The CDR3 reads CASSSQGSNEKLFF. The CDR3 DNA sequence: TGCGCCAGCAGCTCGCAGGGTTCTAATGAAAAACTGTTTTTT.